This is a list of T cell receptor beta chains from one sample in a study of OX40 agonist ivuxolimab in advanced cancers. The protocol was immunoSEQ multiplex PCR, while the TCRdb copy is restricted to in-frame clones and leaves out a portion. The table records fewer than 100,000 clones, around 89% of them present only once. Sample: CD4+ or CD8+ T cells sorted from blood, taken in a trial of the OX40 agonist ivuxolimab. Every receptor here comes from an adult with an advanced solid tumor such as melanoma, head and neck, liver or kidney cancer. Each CDR3 is given with its conserved first and last residue. The D gene is left open where the match is weak. Clone size is given for some rows only: seen once, a few or many times, or a class if the clone is expanded.

J gene	clone size	D gene	V gene	CDR3 protein	CDR3 DNA
TRBJ2-1	-	TRBD2	TRBV15	CATSRTSAYNEQFF	TGTGCCACCAGCAGGACTAGCGCCTACAATGAGCAGTTCTTC
TRBJ1-2	few	TRBD1	TRBV29-1	CSDNRGRGYGYTF	TGCAGCGATAACAGGGGGCGCGGCTATGGCTACACCTTC
TRBJ1-5	-	TRBD1	TRBV6-1	CASSGTGVQPQHF	TGTGCCAGCAGTGGGACAGGGGTTCAGCCCCAGCATTTT
TRBJ1-4	-	-	TRBV7-9	CASSSPRLGLAIEKLFF	TGTGCCAGCAGCTCACCGAGGTTGGGACTTGCTATTGAAAAACTGTTTTTT
TRBJ2-5	-	-	TRBV6-6	CASSYSTGWGEETQYF	TGTGCCAGCAGTTACAGTACGGGGTGGGGGGAAGAGACCCAGTACTTC
TRBJ2-3	-	-	TRBV2	CASSREGDTQYF	TGTGCCAGCAGTAGAGAGGGGGATACGCAGTATTTT
TRBJ2-7	-	-	TRBV13	CASSPGTYEQYF	TGTGCCAGCAGCCCCGGGACCTACGAGCAGTACTTC
TRBJ2-1	-	-	TRBV20-1	CSHGGSEQFF	TGCAGCCACGGGGGTAGTGAGCAGTTCTTC
TRBJ2-7	-	TRBD2	TRBV28	CASSIYRGGGYEQYF	TGTGCCAGCAGTATCTATCGGGGGGGAGGCTACGAGCAGTACTTC
TRBJ2-7	-	-	TRBV5-1	CASSPPLSSYEQYF	TGCGCCAGCAGCCCCCCGCTGAGCTCCTACGAGCAGTACTTC
TRBJ2-3	-	TRBD1	TRBV5-1	CASSWGDRGSTDTQYF	TGCGCCAGCAGCTGGGGGGACAGGGGAAGCACAGATACGCAGTATTTT
TRBJ2-7	once	-	TRBV28	CASSFPGTSYEQYF	TGTGCCAGCAGTTTCCCCGGGACTTCCTACGAGCAGTACTTC
TRBJ2-7	-	-	TRBV11-2	CASSPPGFEQYF	TGTGCCAGCAGCCCCCCGGGGTTCGAGCAGTACTTC
TRBJ1-4	-	TRBD1	TRBV5-1	CASSGTGGIGEKLFF	TGCGCCAGCTCCGGGACAGGGGGGATAGGGGAAAAACTGTTTTTT
TRBJ2-3	once	TRBD2	TRBV5-6	CASSQVLSGGSTDTQYF	TGTGCCAGCAGCCAGGTCTTGAGCGGGGGGAGCACAGATACGCAGTATTTT
TRBJ1-1	-	-	TRBV11-3	CASSLAENTEAFF	TGTGCCAGCAGCTTAGCAGAGAACACTGAAGCTTTCTTT
TRBJ2-2	-	-	TRBV11-1	CASSSPNVPGELFF	TGTGCCAGCAGCTCCCCGAATGTCCCCGGGGAGCTGTTTTTT
TRBJ2-3	-	-	TRBV5-4	CASSFRVGGRTDTQYF	TGTGCCAGCAGCTTCCGAGTGGGGGGCCGTACAGATACGCAGTATTTT
TRBJ1-4	-	TRBD1	TRBV7-9	CASRDRQGRKLFF	TGTGCCAGCAGGGACCGACAGGGGAGGAAACTGTTTTTT
TRBJ2-3	-	-	TRBV28	CASSVHRGLGTDTQYF	TGTGCCAGCAGTGTACACAGGGGACTGGGCACAGATACGCAGTATTTT
TRBJ1-4	-	-	TRBV18	CASSPRGGGSEKLFF	TGTGCCAGCTCACCCAGAGGGGGTGGTAGTGAAAAACTGTTTTTT
TRBJ2-2	-	-	TRBV19	CASSTHEGVGELFF	TGTGCCAGTAGTACCCATGAGGGGGTCGGGGAGCTGTTTTTT
TRBJ2-5	-	-	TRBV5-1	CASSLGPPGGSRETQYF	TGCGCCAGCAGCTTGGGACCTCCAGGTGGGTCTCGAGAGACCCAGTACTTC
TRBJ2-1	-	-	TRBV4-1	CASSQPRTGKNNEQFF	TGCGCCAGCAGCCAACCCCGAACAGGTAAAAACAATGAGCAGTTCTTC
TRBJ1-5	-	-	TRBV5-1	CASSFGSGNQPQHF	TGCGCCAGCAGCTTTGGTAGCGGCAATCAGCCCCAGCATTTT
TRBJ2-7	-	-	TRBV5-4	CASSLPGGADEQYF	TGTGCCAGCAGCTTGCCGGGGGGCGCGGACGAGCAGTACTTC
TRBJ2-5	-	-	TRBV2	CASTPGVGYGETQYF	TGTGCCAGCACTCCAGGGGTGGGGTACGGCGAGACCCAGTACTTC
TRBJ1-5	-	-	TRBV2	CASSQDSQNNQPQHF	TGTGCCAGCAGCCAAGACAGCCAGAATAATCAGCCCCAGCATTTT
TRBJ2-3	-	-	TRBV5-6	CASSASGSDTQYF	TGTGCCAGCAGCGCGTCAGGGTCAGATACGCAGTATTTT
TRBJ1-3	-	-	TRBV6-5	CASSLTKVGNTIYF	TGTGCCAGCAGCCTAACGAAGGTTGGAAACACCATATATTTT
TRBJ1-2	-	-	TRBV28	CASSTPPFAYGYTF	TGTGCCAGCAGTACCCCGCCGTTTGCCTATGGCTACACCTTC
TRBJ1-1	once	-	TRBV6-6	CASSEREFTEAFF	TGTGCCAGCAGTGAGAGGGAGTTCACTGAAGCTTTCTTT
TRBJ2-5	-	TRBD1	TRBV11-2	CASSLDYRTGEAQYF	TGTGCCAGCAGCTTAGATTATCGGACAGGGGAGGCCCAGTACTTC
TRBJ2-7	-	TRBD2	TRBV7-8	CASRVAGGPSYEQYF	TGTGCCAGCAGGGTAGCGGGGGGGCCCTCCTACGAGCAGTACTTC
TRBJ2-7	-	-	TRBV28	CASSLCLQGCEQYF	TGTGCCAGCAGTTTATGCCTTCAGGGTTGCGAGCAGTACTTC
TRBJ2-2	-	TRBD1	TRBV5-1	CASSYRPRGQGIIGELFF	TGCGCCAGCAGCTACCGACCTAGGGGACAGGGGATAATCGGGGAGCTGTTTTTT
TRBJ2-1	-	-	TRBV6-5	CASSPGIHYNEQFF	TGTGCCAGCAGCCCCGGGATCCACTACAATGAGCAGTTCTTC
TRBJ2-1	-	-	TRBV28	CASSPGGRSRNEQFF	TGTGCCAGCAGCCCGGGGGGCCGATCTAGGAATGAGCAGTTCTTC
TRBJ2-2	-	TRBD1	TRBV27	CASSILTGTGGRELFF	TGTGCCAGCAGTATCTTAACCGGGACAGGGGGCCGGGAGCTGTTTTTT